Below are 16 T cell receptor beta chains sequenced from a single sample in a study of cytomegalovirus exposure and HLA in healthy donors. Vbeta (60) and Jbeta (13) primers were used in the PCR. This table comes from immunoSEQ multiplex PCR, and its TCRdb copy is limited to in-frame clones, with some not included. The profile shows 150,000 to 200,000 clones, around three quarters of them singletons. The sequenced sample was PBMCs. These receptor sequences come from a woman aged 25 to 39 in good health and CMV-seropositive.

The rearrangement joins TRBV13 to TRBJ1-4; unclear D gene. Germline V CDR1 and CDR2: PRHDT, FYEKMQ (reference sequence). The CDR3 covers 15 residues. Trimming pared 4 bases from V and 0 bases from J, leaving 9 bases between. The CDR3 nucleotides are TGTGCCAGCAGCTCTACCTTTGCAACTAATGAAAAACTGTTTTTT. Translation gives CASSSTFATNEKLFF.

The chain recombines TRBV27 with TRBJ1-1; no reliable D call. V gave up 7 bases and J gave up 2 bases, with 20 bases separating them. The CDR3 runs to 16 residues. CDR1 is MNHEY and CDR2 is SMNVEV in the germline V gene (reference sequence). The CDR3 region is CASMISRFLGNTEAFF. The CDR3 DNA reads TGTGCCAGCATGATATCGAGGTTTCTCGGTAACACTGAAGCTTTCTTT.

The genes are TRBV5-4 and TRBJ2-3; 10 bases line up with TRBD2. Germline CDR1 and CDR2: SGHNT and YYREEE (reference sequence). This CDR3 region has 16 residues. Unmatched junction bases numbered 9, after V lost 3 bases and J lost 5 bases. CDR3 residues: CASSSRAGGPEDTQYF. In DNA, the CDR3 is TGTGCCAGCAGCTCCCGAGCGGGAGGGCCGGAAGATACGCAGTATTTT.

The V gene is TRBV28, the J gene TRBJ1-2; D might be TRBD1 (5 bases). Germline V lookup: CDR1 MDHEN, CDR2 SYDVKM. CDR3 size: 15 residues. V was trimmed by 4 bases and J by 7 bases, leaving 19 bases between them. CDR3 DNA sequence: TGTGCCAGCAGTTCAACAGGTGCTTCATTGGGTGGCTACACCTTC. Translation gives CASSSTGASLGGYTF.

The gene calls are TRBV27 and TRBJ2-5; TRBD2 matches at 7 bases. Trimming at V came to 2 bases and at J to 1 base, leaving 1 base not matched to a gene. The CDR3 extends over 14 amino acids. CDR1 and CDR2 (germline): MNHEY, SMNVEV (reference sequence). The CDR3: CASSLTGGQETQYF. The CDR3 DNA is TGTGCCAGCAGTTTAACGGGGGGCCAAGAGACCCAGTACTTC.

V gene TRBV9 combines with J gene TRBJ2-6; TRBD1 might be the D (7 bases). Germline CDR1 is SGDLS and CDR2 is YYNGEE. V lost 1 base and J 0 bases, leaving 14 bases between the germline ends. The CDR3 sequence is 18 residues long. This CDR3 is CASSVRWQGGSGANVLTF. DNA of the CDR3: TGTGCCAGCAGCGTACGTTGGCAGGGGGGCTCTGGGGCCAACGTCCTGACTTTC.

This clone was detected a few times. This chain uses TRBV5-4 with TRBJ2-3; tentative D call: TRBD2 (5 bases). V lost 3 bases to trimming and J lost 4 bases, with 12 bases between them. This CDR3 comprises 14 residues. Per germline, CDR1 SGHNT and CDR2 YYREEE (reference sequence). The CDR3 DNA follows: TGTGCCAGCAGCTATCGCGTGAGGGCAGATACGCAGTATTTT. Translated, it gives CASSYRVRADTQYF.

The rearrangement joins TRBV6-5 to TRBJ1-5, with D possibly matching TRBD1 (6 bases). The V gene lost 5 bases and the J gene lost 6 bases, with 14 bases spanning the gap. Germline assignment: CDR1 MNHEY and CDR2 SVGAGI. The CDR3 has 14 residues. The CDR3 coding sequence is TGTGCCAGCAGTGTTACAGGGAGGGCTCAGCCCCAGCATTTT. It is translated as CASSVTGRAQPQHF.

As concerns this clone: Other DNA sequences within the sample encode an identical CDR3. The CDR3 DNA sequence: TGTGCCAGCAGCTTAGGGGGGGGGCAGGAGACCCAGTACTTC. This codes for CASSLGGGQETQYF. This chain connects TRBV7-2 to TRBJ2-5, with D maybe TRBD2 (7 bases). V was cut by 1 base and J by 5 bases, with 11 bases left in between. Per germline, CDR1 SGHTA and CDR2 FQGNSA. The CDR3 has 14 amino acids.

This clone was seen once. The V gene is TRBV27, the J gene TRBJ2-1; D uncertain. The germline V gene encodes CDR1 MNHEY and CDR2 SMNVEV (reference sequence). The CDR3 covers 11 residues. Trimming removed 6 bases from V and 7 bases from J, with 7 bases in between. Here the CDR3 reads CASRIENEQFF. CDR3 bases: TGTGCCAGCAGGATTGAGAATGAGCAGTTCTTC.

The chain links TRBV10-3 to TRBJ2-3; possible D gene TRBD2, 6 bases. CDR3 length equals 15 residues. Germline V lookup: CDR1 ENHRY, CDR2 SYGVKD. Trimming shortened V by 6 bases and J by 4 bases, and 17 bases separated the two germline ends. The CDR3 DNA reads as TGTGCCATCAGGGACCCGGGAGTTAGGGCAGATACGCAGTATTTT. As protein: CAIRDPGVRADTQYF.

The chain has TRBV30 and TRBJ2-1; D not certain. CDR3 length equals 11 residues. Germline V gene data show CDR1 as GTSNPN and CDR2 as SVGIG (reference sequence). V lost 2 bases and J 3 bases, leaving 2 bases between the germline ends. The CDR3 DNA sequence: TGTGCCTGGAGTCACTACAATGAGCAGTTCTTC. It yields the protein CAWSHYNEQFF.

The chain links TRBV5-1 to TRBJ2-7, with a tentative D call TRBD1 (6 bases). This CDR3 has 16 amino acids. The V gene's germline CDR1 is SGHRS and CDR2 YFSETQ. V gave up 1 base and J gave up 0 bases, with 14 bases separating them. DNA of the CDR3: TGCGCCAGCAGCTTGTCAGGGGCCGGGAACTCCTACGAGCAGTACTTC. It encodes CASSLSGAGNSYEQYF.

The rearrangement links TRBV6-6 to TRBJ1-6; 7 positions agree with TRBD1. The J segment lost 5 bases and the V segment lost 6 bases, leaving 1 base of the junction unmatched. The CDR3 spans 13 residues. Germline loops: CDR1 MNHNY, CDR2 SVGAGI (reference sequence). Written as DNA, the CDR3 is TGTGCCAGCAGCGGACAGGATAATTCACCCCTCCACTTT. Its translation is CASSGQDNSPLHF.

This sequence joins TRBV29-1 and TRBJ2-1; perhaps TRBD1 as D (7 bases). The germline gives CDR1 SQVTM, CDR2 ANQGSEA. CDR3 length: 16 residues. Trimming took 0 bases from V and 7 from J, leaving 19 bases between them. Here the CDR3 reads CSVEDPGLGQTNEQFF. CDR3 bases: TGCAGCGTTGAAGATCCGGGACTGGGACAGACGAATGAGCAGTTCTTC.

The chain combines TRBV10-1 with TRBJ2-7; 8 bases agree with TRBD1. The ends lost 3 bases at V and 1 base at J; junction bases unmatched: 5. CDR1 WNHNN and CDR2 SYGVQD come from the germline V gene (reference sequence). This CDR3 has 15 amino acids. The CDR3 nucleotides read TGCGCCAGCAGTGAAAGGAGGACAGGGTCCTACGAGCAGTACTTC. This gives the protein CASSERRTGSYEQYF.